A single sample is the source of the 2 T cell receptor beta chains below, sequenced in a study of cytomegalovirus exposure and HLA in healthy donors. 13 Jbeta primers and 60 Vbeta primers were used for the PCR. Profiled with immunoSEQ multiplex PCR; TCRdb holds only in-frame clones, not every one. The table lists some 60,000 clones, over 75% of them singletons. The sequenced material came from PBMCs. The receptors derive from a female donor in good health and CMV-seronegative.

V usage is TRBV30 and J usage is TRBJ1-3; D gene unclear. V was pared by 0 bases and J by 0 bases, with 12 bases between. Germline V gene sequence: CDR1 GTSNPN, CDR2 SVGIG (reference sequence). The CDR3 is 16 amino acids. CDR3 amino acids: CAWSVLAPRSGNTIYF. The CDR3 region has the DNA TGTGCCTGGAGTGTACTCGCACCGCGCTCTGGAAACACCATATATTTT.

The chain employs TRBV27 and TRBJ2-6; 9 bases match TRBD1. The CDR3 has 17 residues. Germline assignment: CDR1 MNHEY and CDR2 SMNVEV (reference sequence). The junction had 4 bases not matched to a gene; V was cut back by 2 bases and J by 2 bases. The CDR3 is CASSLPGQGAGANVLTF. CDR3 sequence (DNA): TGTGCCAGCAGTTTACCGGGACAGGGTGCTGGGGCCAACGTCCTGACTTTC.